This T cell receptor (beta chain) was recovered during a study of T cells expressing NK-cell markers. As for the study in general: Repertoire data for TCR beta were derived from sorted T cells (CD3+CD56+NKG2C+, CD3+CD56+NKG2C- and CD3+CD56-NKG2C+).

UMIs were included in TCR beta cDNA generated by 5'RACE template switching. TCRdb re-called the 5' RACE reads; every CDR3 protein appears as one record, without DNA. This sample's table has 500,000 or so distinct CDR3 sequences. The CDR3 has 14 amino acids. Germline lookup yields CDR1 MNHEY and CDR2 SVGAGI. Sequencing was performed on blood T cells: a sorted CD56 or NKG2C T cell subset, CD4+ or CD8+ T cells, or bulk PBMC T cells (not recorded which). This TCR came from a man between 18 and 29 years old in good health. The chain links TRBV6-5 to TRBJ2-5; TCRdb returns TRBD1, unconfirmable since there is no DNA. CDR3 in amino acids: CASSSAGVKETQYF.